Shown below are 12 T cell receptor beta chains from a single sample sequenced in a study of long-term antiretroviral therapy in people with HIV. Researchers ran immunoSEQ v3.0 at survey level. The method was immunoSEQ multiplex PCR; TCRdb's version includes in-frame clones alone and lacks a portion of them. The sample has 20,000 to 30,000 clones, 85% seen once. Sequenced here: unsorted PBMCs, sampled 2.3 years after starting antiretroviral therapy. The source of these receptors is a man in his forties with HIV.

This clone is a singleton in its sample. The chain uses TRBV5-1 and TRBJ2-6, with 9 bases identical to TRBD1. Germline values: CDR1 SGHRS, CDR2 YFSETQ. The CDR3 is 18 residues long. Trimming removed 2 bases from V and 1 base from J; junction bases left unmatched: 7. The CDR3 reads CASSLLQGAGSGANVLTF. DNA of the CDR3: TGCGCCAGCAGCTTACTACAGGGGGCAGGATCTGGGGCCAACGTCCTGACTTTC.

The gene calls are TRBV10-3 and TRBJ1-4; 9 positions agree with TRBD1. Looked up from germline, CDR1 is ENHRY and CDR2 is SYGVKD. Trimming at V came to 5 bases and at J to 6 bases, leaving 7 bases not matched to a gene. The CDR3 is 15 amino acids. The DNA of the CDR3 is TGTGCCATCAGTCCTACAGGGGGCGCAGATGAAAAACTGTTTTTT. Translating gives CAISPTGGADEKLFF.

The chain recombines TRBV29-1 with TRBJ2-7, with 10 bases matching TRBD1. The V and J ends lost 2 bases and 4 bases, in that order; junction bases with no gene match: 5. This CDR3 region has 14 residues. The germline gives CDR1 SQVTM, CDR2 ANQGSEA. The CDR3 spells CSVEKGDRGYEQYF. CDR3 coding DNA: TGCAGCGTTGAAAAGGGGGACAGGGGTTACGAGCAGTACTTC.

CDR3 protein: CASSYVTDTQYF. The DNA for the CDR3 is TGTGCCAGCAGCTATGTCACAGATACGCAGTATTTT. The chain is built from TRBV5-6 and TRBJ2-3; no reliable D call. Per germline, CDR1 SGHDT and CDR2 YYEEEE. The CDR3 length is 12 residues. V was pared by 3 bases and J by 2 bases, with 4 bases between.

V usage is TRBV9 and J usage is TRBJ1-4, with D perhaps TRBD1 (5 bases). The V gene lost 4 bases and the J gene lost 6 bases, with 22 bases spanning the gap. CDR1 SGDLS and CDR2 YYNGEE come from the germline V gene. The CDR3 loop spans 17 amino acids. CDR3 in DNA: TGTGCCAGCAGCCCCGAATTTCTCGGGACCTGGGATGAAAAACTGTTTTTT. Protein: CASSPEFLGTWDEKLFF. Variable domain in full (rest from reference TRBV9 and TRBJ1-4): DSGVTQTPKHLITATGQRVTLRCSPRSGDLSVYWYQQSLDQGLQFLIQYYNGEERAKGNILERFSAQQFPDLHSELNLSSLELGDSALYFCASSPEFLGTWDEKLFFGSGTQLSVL.

This clone came up a few times. The chain carries TRBV28 and TRBJ2-7; 12 nucleotides align to TRBD2. CDR1 and CDR2 from the germline V gene are MDHEN and SYDVKM. The CDR3 covers 15 residues. Trimming removed 8 bases from V and 5 bases from J; junction bases left unmatched: 10. The CDR3 nucleotides are TGTGCCAGCGGGGGTCTAGCGGGAGGGCCCCACGAGCAGTACTTC. It translates to CASGGLAGGPHEQYF.

This sequence joins TRBV28 and TRBJ2-7, with a tentative D call TRBD1 (6 bases). Germline assignment: CDR1 MDHEN and CDR2 SYDVKM. The CDR3 length is 13 residues. Trimming took 5 bases from V and 3 from J, leaving 11 bases between them. CDR3 region: CASSAGTIYEQYF. In DNA, the CDR3 is TGTGCCAGCAGTGCCGGGACAATCTACGAGCAGTACTTC.

J is TRBJ1-1 and V is TRBV7-6; D gene uncertain. Germline CDR1 and CDR2: SGHVS and FNYEAQ. V was shortened by 1 base and J by 4 bases, with 19 bases between the two germline ends. The CDR3 is made up of 17 amino acids. CDR3 amino acids: CASSLEAHHGEGTEAFF. CDR3 nucleotide sequence: TGTGCCAGCAGCTTAGAAGCCCACCACGGGGAGGGCACTGAAGCTTTCTTT.

The chain has TRBV7-8 and TRBJ1-1; 9 nucleotides match TRBD1. V shed 8 bases and J 3 bases; nucleotides not matched to a gene: 4. CDR1 is SGHVS, CDR2 FQNEAQ, per germline. CDR3 length: 13 amino acids. This CDR3 is CASGGTGYTEAFF. Here the CDR3 DNA reads TGTGCCAGCGGCGGGACAGGGTACACTGAAGCTTTCTTT. The complete variable domain, with remaining parts taken from reference TRBV7-8 and TRBJ1-1, reads GAGVSQSPRYKVAKRGQDVALRCDPISGHVSLFWYQQALGQGPEFLTYFQNEAQLDKSGLPSDRFFAERPEGSVSTLKIQRTQQEDSAVYLCASGGTGYTEAFFGQGTRLTVV.

This chain uses TRBV7-9 with TRBJ2-7, with D maybe TRBD1 (5 bases). Germline V gene data show CDR1 as SEHNR and CDR2 as FQNEAQ (reference sequence). V gave up 2 bases and J gave up 0 bases, with 14 bases separating them. This CDR3 is 16 amino acids long. The CDR3 here is CASSLSLQESSYEQYF. CDR3 in DNA: TGTGCCAGCAGCTTATCATTACAGGAGAGCTCCTACGAGCAGTACTTC. The full variable domain, completed using reference TRBV7-9 and TRBJ2-7, is DTGVSQNPRHKITKRGQNVTFRCDPISEHNRLYWYRQTLGQGPEFLTYFQNEAQLEKSRLLSDRFSAERPKGSFSTLEIQRTEQGDSAMYLCASSLSLQESSYEQYFGPGTRLTVT.

This chain uses TRBV4-1 with TRBJ2-7; weak D call: TRBD2 (5 bases). Trimming stripped 1 base from V and 9 bases from J, with 13 bases between. Germline values: CDR1 MGHRA, CDR2 YSYEKL. The CDR3 has 13 residues. The CDR3 is CASSQGEHNGQYF. In DNA, the CDR3 is TGCGCCAGCAGCCAAGGGGAGCACAACGGGCAGTACTTC.

V usage is TRBV7-3 and J usage is TRBJ2-1, with 9 bases that match TRBD1. The CDR3 totals 13 residues. V was pared by 3 bases and J by 7 bases, with 1 base of the junction left unmatched. The germline gives CDR1 SGHTA, CDR2 FQGTGA. CDR3 in amino acids: CASSLTGGNEQFF. The CDR3 bases are TGTGCCAGCAGCTTGACAGGGGGGAATGAGCAGTTCTTC. Filled out from reference TRBV7-3 and TRBJ2-1, the complete variable domain reads GAGVSQTPSNKVTEKGKYVELRCDPISGHTALYWYRQSLGQGPEFLIYFQGTGAADDSGLPNDRFFAVRPEGSVSTLKIQRTERGDSAVYLCASSLTGGNEQFFGPGTRLTVL.